This T cell receptor beta chain is from a study of cytomegalovirus exposure and HLA in healthy donors. The study's findings and limits: By a later analysis, the bulk of CMV-associated TCR beta chains appeared HLA-restricted. In vitro, three CMV-associated chains proved specific for CMV antigens. Later analysis placed DRB1 highest and HLA-C lowest in TCR association rates, which differed by HLA locus. In an earlier analysis, about 87% or about 30%: the productive usage of most TCR beta V segments.

The CDR3 is 16 residues long. CDR1 MNHEY and CDR2 SMNVEV come from the germline V gene (reference sequence). The ends lost 0 bases at V and 2 bases at J; junction bases unmatched: 4. Primers for the PCR totalled 60 Vbeta and 13 Jbeta. Clones were sequenced by immunoSEQ multiplex PCR, and TCRdb holds only the in-frame ones, with some missing. The sample shows under 40,000 clones, 65% to 85% of them seen only once. Worth noting for this clone: What it binds is not known.

The chain employs TRBV27 and TRBJ1-5; TRBD1 agrees at 7 bases. The sequenced sample was PBMCs. The sequence was obtained from a woman in her 30s in good health and CMV-seropositive. The CDR3 coding sequence is TGTGCCAGCAGTTTATCTGCAGGGGGTCGCAATCAGCCCCAGCATTTT. This codes for CASSLSAGGRNQPQHF.